The clone carrying this T cell receptor beta chain has ten or more counts. Its target is not known. The data belong to a study of spatial heterogeneity in lung cancer. Study-wide findings and caveats: Tumors with more nonsynonymous mutations had more expanded intratumoral alpha and beta TCRs.

The CDR3 is 14 residues long. V dropped 3 bases and J dropped 3 bases, with 11 bases sitting between them. Time point specified: sample taken at primary tumor resection. More than 70 TRACERx patients with early, untreated non-small cell lung cancer donated samples. Carried by each TCR cDNA molecule was a unique molecular identifier. TCRdb re-derived calls from the 5' RACE reads in MiXCR, one entry per CDR3 protein. Seen here are around 9,900 distinct CDR3 sequences, around 6.3% observed once, and the top ten hold about 7.1%. The sample consisted of lung tumor tissue, taken at surgery. The source is a female donor with early-stage non-small cell lung cancer. The chain links TRBV12-3 or TRBV12-4 to TRBJ1-1; tentatively, D is TRBD1 (6 bases). The chain's CDR3 is CASSFLGGDTEAFF. Here the CDR3 DNA reads TGTGCCAGCAGTTTTTTAGGGGGGGACACTGAAGCTTTCTTT.